Shown below are 22 T cell receptor beta chains from a single sample sequenced in a study of blood T cell repertoires in COVID-19. This table comes from immunoSEQ multiplex PCR, and its TCRdb copy is limited to in-frame clones, with some not included. The sample includes 75,000 to 100,000 clones, roughly 90% of them seen just once. The sequenced sample consisted of peripheral blood. All receptors derive from a man at least 80 years old with acute or convalescent COVID-19.

V usage is TRBV7-3 and J usage is TRBJ1-6; 7 nucleotides line up with TRBD1. The CDR3 contains 15 residues. The V gene's germline CDR1 is SGHTA and CDR2 FQGTGA. Losses at the gene ends were 3 bases for V and 9 bases for J; bases not matched to a gene: 8. CDR3 sequence: CASSLGTDGSSPLHF. For the CDR3, the DNA is TGTGCCAGCAGCTTGGGGACAGATGGTAGTTCACCCCTCCACTTT.

The CDR3 region is CASTRHLNYGYTF. As DNA, the CDR3 is TGTGCCAGTACCAGACACCTTAACTATGGCTACACCTTC. V is TRBV19 and J is TRBJ1-2; D is uncertain. V was cut by 7 bases and J by 1 base, with 10 bases left in between. CDR1 is LNHDA, CDR2 SQIVND, per germline (reference sequence). The CDR3 loop spans 13 amino acids.

V usage is TRBV7-6 and J usage is TRBJ1-4; D uncertain. Trimming removed 8 bases from V and 8 bases from J, with 12 bases in between. The germline V gene encodes CDR1 SGHVS and CDR2 FNYEAQ. This CDR3 is 12 amino acids long. The CDR3 region is CASAGRGEKLFF. The CDR3 coding sequence is TGTGCCAGCGCAGGCAGAGGGGAAAAACTGTTTTTT.

The genes are TRBV28 and TRBJ1-2; TRBD1 matches at 10 bases. With 2 bases clipped from V and 8 bases from J, the junction kept 2 bases outside the gene matches. The CDR3 loop spans 13 amino acids. The germline gives CDR1 MDHEN, CDR2 SYDVKM. The CDR3 reads CASSLRDRGGYTF. The CDR3, as DNA: TGTGCCAGCAGTTTAAGGGACAGGGGCGGCTACACCTTC.

V usage is TRBV29-1 and J usage is TRBJ1-1; 7 bases agree with TRBD1. CDR3 length equals 13 residues. Germline CDR1 is SQVTM and CDR2 is ANQGSEA. V lost 5 bases and J lost 3; bases outside the gene matches: 6. CDR3 sequence: CSVMTGRDTEAFF. The CDR3 nucleotides read TGCAGCGTTATGACAGGGCGCGACACTGAAGCTTTCTTT.

V gene TRBV27 combines with J gene TRBJ2-7, with D perhaps matching TRBD1 (5 bases). The ends were cut back, 5 bases at V and 0 bases at J, with 14 bases in the middle. The CDR3 is made up of 15 amino acids. Germline CDR1 MNHEY, CDR2 SMNVEV (reference sequence). The CDR3 loop is CASSLRQPSSYEQYF. Here the CDR3 DNA reads TGTGCCAGCAGTCTCCGACAGCCTTCCTCCTACGAGCAGTACTTC.

The chain joins TRBV11-1 to TRBJ2-3; TRBD1 might be the D (5 bases). The V and J ends lost 1 base and 4 bases respectively, with 9 bases between them. This CDR3 has 14 amino acids. The germline gives CDR1 SGHAT, CDR2 FQDESV (reference sequence). CDR3 in DNA: TGTGCCAGCAGCTTAGACAGGCCACCAGATACGCAGTATTTT. Encoded protein: CASSLDRPPDTQYF.

Only one count was recorded for this clone. V usage is TRBV6-5 and J usage is TRBJ2-2, with TRBD2 as a possible D gene (6 bases). Germline CDR1 and CDR2: MNHEY and SVGAGI. Trimming took off 6 bases at V and 4 bases at J, with 15 bases between the two ends. The CDR3 is made up of 15 amino acids. The CDR3 sequence is CASSHRESTTGELFF. CDR3 DNA sequence: TGTGCCAGCAGCCACCGGGAGTCGACCACCGGGGAGCTGTTTTTT.

The chain recombines TRBV2 with TRBJ2-2; 13 bases fit TRBD2. The CDR3 runs to 16 residues. Looked up from germline, CDR1 is SNHLY and CDR2 is FYNNEI. The ends lost 7 bases at V and 5 bases at J; junction bases unmatched: 7. The CDR3 sequence: CASTVGLAGVTGELFF. Written as DNA, the CDR3 is TGTGCCAGCACCGTCGGACTAGCGGGAGTGACCGGGGAGCTGTTTTTT. Together with reference TRBV2 and TRBJ2-2, the CDR3 gives the full variable domain: EPEVTQTPSHQVTQMGQEVILRCVPISNHLYFYWYRQILGQKVEFLVSFYNNEISEKSEIFDDQFSVERPDGSNFTLKIRSTKLEDSAMYFCASTVGLAGVTGELFFGEGSRLTVL.

The chain couples TRBV7-9 to TRBJ1-1; a possible D gene is TRBD1 (6 bases). The V end was cut by 1 base, the J end by 11 bases, with 17 bases between. The CDR3 is made up of 14 amino acids. Germline-derived CDR1 and CDR2 are SEHNR and FQNEAQ (reference sequence). The chain's CDR3 is CASSLGVGAAVAFF. Here the CDR3 DNA reads TGTGCCAGCAGCTTAGGTGTGGGGGCTGCGGTCGCTTTCTTT.

The chain uses TRBV5-1 and TRBJ1-3, with TRBD1 matching over 7 bases. V was pared by 5 bases and J by 4 bases, with 6 bases of the junction left unmatched. The CDR3 sequence is 14 residues long. The germline V gene encodes CDR1 SGHRS and CDR2 YFSETQ. CDR3 region: CASRGNRGGNTIYF. Here the CDR3 DNA reads TGCGCCAGCAGGGGCAACAGGGGCGGAAACACCATATATTTT.

This rearrangement joins TRBV3-1 (or the pseudogene TRBV3-2) to TRBJ1-1; TRBD1 might be the D (5 bases). Trimming shortened V by 5 bases and J by 3 bases, and 13 bases separated the two germline ends. The germline V gene has CDR1 LGHDT and CDR2 YNNKEL (reference sequence). The CDR3 spans 14 residues. DNA for the CDR3: TGTGCCAGCAGCTCAAGGGGCGGAGACACTGAAGCTTTCTTT. Amino acid sequence: CASSSRGGDTEAFF.

The chain is built from TRBV6-6 and TRBJ2-7, with D maybe TRBD1 (6 bases). This CDR3 has 12 amino acids. With 8 bases removed from V and 0 bases from J, the gap between germline ends came to 8 bases. Looked up from germline, CDR1 is MNHNY and CDR2 is SVGAGI (reference sequence). The CDR3 DNA sequence: TGTGCCAGCGAGGACAGCTCCTACGAGCAGTACTTC. This encodes CASEDSSYEQYF.

The rearrangement uses TRBV27 and TRBJ1-6, with D tentatively TRBD1 (5 bases). The germline V gene encodes CDR1 MNHEY and CDR2 SMNVEV (reference sequence). Trimming took off 0 bases at V and 6 bases at J, with 9 bases between the two ends. This CDR3 has 15 residues. CDR3 nucleotide sequence: TGTGCCAGCAGTTTATCAGCGGGACTTAATTCACCCCTCCACTTT. This encodes CASSLSAGLNSPLHF.

The rearrangement joins TRBV7-3 to TRBJ1-4; 7 bases match TRBD1. The CDR3 length is 13 residues. The V gene's germline CDR1 is SGHTA and CDR2 FQGTGA. The V gene end was trimmed by 3 bases and the J gene end by 7 bases; junction bases not matched to a gene: 2. Here the CDR3 DNA reads TGTGCCAGCAGCTTGAACAGGGGTGAAAAACTGTTTTTT. As protein: CASSLNRGEKLFF.

The J gene is TRBJ2-7, the V gene TRBV21-1; the table's D gene call, TRBD2, was not cross checked with the DNA. TRBV21-1 is termed a pseudogene. The CDR3 runs 16 residues. The CDR3 reads CASSNASSGSRYEQYF. The CDR3 region has the DNA TGTGCCAGCAGCAACGCGTCCAGCGGGAGTAGATACGAGCAGTACTTC.

This chain joins TRBV24-1 and TRBJ2-7; 9 bases line up with TRBD1. Germline CDR1 reads KGHDR; CDR2 reads SFDVKD. The CDR3 has 14 amino acids. Germline trimming cut 3 bases from V and 4 bases from J; bases unmatched to any gene: 3. The CDR3 sequence: CATSDADRGYEQYF. DNA of the CDR3: TGTGCCACCAGTGATGCGGACAGGGGATACGAGCAGTACTTC.

The gene calls are TRBV5-8 and TRBJ2-5, with 13 bases matching TRBD2. Germline V gives CDR1 SGHTS, CDR2 YDEGEE. The CDR3 length is 17 residues. V was clipped by 5 bases and J by 0 bases; unmatched bases: 7. The CDR3 DNA is TGTGCCAGCAGTTCGGGACTAGCGGGGATAAACCAAGAGACCCAGTACTTC. It specifies CASSSGLAGINQETQYF.

The chain carries TRBV3-1 (or the pseudogene TRBV3-2) and TRBJ1-3, with unresolved D. The V end was cut by 4 bases, the J end by 1 base, with 8 bases between. The CDR3 is 14 amino acids. CDR1 and CDR2 (germline): LGHDT, YNNKEL (reference sequence). The CDR3 sequence: CASSLRSSGNTIYF. The CDR3 DNA reads as TGTGCCAGCAGCCTAAGGAGTTCTGGAAACACCATATATTTT.

This chain joins TRBV24-1 and TRBJ2-1; 7 nucleotides line up with TRBD2. The germline gives CDR1 KGHDR, CDR2 SFDVKD. The length of the CDR3 is 14 residues. V dropped 4 bases and J dropped 6; count of bases not matched to a gene: 5. CDR3: CATSDPTSANEQFF. Here the CDR3 DNA reads TGTGCCACCAGTGACCCCACTAGCGCCAATGAGCAGTTCTTC.

The V gene is TRBV25-1, the J gene TRBJ1-1, with 10 bases that match TRBD1. Germline lookup yields CDR1 MGHDK and CDR2 SYGVNS. The CDR3 is 16 residues long. J lost 3 bases, V lost 5 bases, and 9 bases had no gene match. The CDR3 sequence is CASSRQGARRDTEAFF. Written as DNA, the CDR3 is TGTGCCAGCAGTAGACAGGGGGCGCGGAGGGACACTGAAGCTTTCTTT.

The V and J genes are TRBV4-3 and TRBJ2-7; possible D gene TRBD2, 6 bases. V was pared by 0 bases and J by 5 bases, with 17 bases between. This CDR3 is built from 16 residues. Germline loops: CDR1 LGHNA, CDR2 YSLEER. CDR3 bases: TGCGCCAGCAGCCAAGATCTTCGGGGGAGATCCCACGAGCAGTACTTC. Amino acids: CASSQDLRGRSHEQYF.